This entry lists 14 T cell receptor beta chains sequenced from one sample in a study of T cell responses to AZD1222 COVID-19 vaccine. Repertoires were generated with immunoSEQ multiplex PCR, while TCRdb's copy carries only in-frame clones and drops some. The table lists around 99,000 clones, 80% to 95% of them singletons. The sample in question was peripheral blood, obtained 28 days after the second AZD1222 dose. These receptors all come from an adult who received the AZD1222 COVID-19 vaccine.

The chain joins TRBV6-5 to TRBJ2-1, with unresolved D. This CDR3 comprises 13 residues. Trimming left V 0 bases short and J 9 bases short, with 9 bases between. Germline lookup yields CDR1 MNHEY and CDR2 SVGAGI. The CDR3 sequence is CASSYSKGGEQFF. CDR3 coding DNA: TGTGCCAGCAGTTACTCGAAAGGCGGTGAGCAGTTCTTC.

This clone was seen only once. CDR3: CASSVTETLGTEAFF. CDR3 bases: TGCGCCAGCAGCGTGACAGAGACACTGGGGACTGAAGCTTTCTTT. The J gene is TRBJ1-1, the V gene TRBV4-3, with D perhaps matching TRBD1 (5 bases). Germline CDR1 is LGHNA and CDR2 is YSLEER. The CDR3 runs 15 residues. Deletions cut 5 bases from V and 5 bases from J, with 18 bases between.

V gene TRBV7-6 combines with J gene TRBJ2-7, with 8 nucleotides matching TRBD2. Germline CDR1 SGHVS, CDR2 FNYEAQ. The CDR3 runs to 16 residues. The trim removed 1 base at V and 5 bases at J, leaving 10 bases unmatched. DNA of the CDR3: TGTGCCAGCAGCTTAGGGGGAAGCGGGGGCTCGGACGAGCAGTACTTC. Translating it yields CASSLGGSGGSDEQYF.

CDR3 DNA: TGTGCCAGCAGTATCCAGGGGGCTTTCTATAATTCACCCCTCCACTTT. Protein: CASSIQGAFYNSPLHF. The rearrangement joins TRBV27 to TRBJ1-6; 8 bases are shared with TRBD1. J lost 3 bases, V lost 5 bases, and 6 bases had no gene match. The CDR3 has 16 residues. Germline V gene sequence: CDR1 MNHEY, CDR2 SMNVEV (reference sequence).

This clone was recorded a few times. This rearrangement joins TRBV15 to TRBJ1-1; D uncertain. V lost 0 bases and J 2 bases, leaving 10 bases between the germline ends. The CDR3 has 15 amino acids. Germline CDR1 LNHNV, CDR2 YYDKDF (reference sequence). In DNA form, the CDR3 reads TGTGCCACCAGCAGAGATCAAGTATACAACACTGAAGCTTTCTTT. Translating it yields CATSRDQVYNTEAFF.

This clone was found once. This chain links TRBV28 with TRBJ2-7; a possible D gene is TRBD1 (7 bases). V was trimmed by 4 bases and J by 7 bases, leaving 20 bases between them. This CDR3 has 15 residues. CDR1 is MDHEN and CDR2 is SYDVKM in the germline V gene. Written as DNA, the CDR3 is TGTGCCAGCAGTTCTTCTGGAGGGGGCAAATGGGAGCAGTACTTC. This sequence encodes CASSSSGGGKWEQYF.

The chain joins TRBV5-1 to TRBJ2-2, with 10 bases matching TRBD2. This CDR3 has 16 amino acids. CDR1 and CDR2 (germline): SGHRS, YFSETQ. Germline trimming cut 5 bases from V and 3 bases from J; bases unmatched to any gene: 7. This CDR3 is CASSYIAGGHTGELFF. The CDR3 DNA is TGCGCCAGCAGTTATATAGCGGGAGGTCACACCGGGGAGCTGTTTTTT.

This clone was detected only a few times. V usage is TRBV5-1 and J usage is TRBJ2-7; 7 nucleotides match TRBD1. CDR1 is SGHRS and CDR2 is YFSETQ in the germline V gene. With 6 bases clipped from V and 0 bases from J, the junction kept 6 bases outside the gene matches. The CDR3 is 14 residues long. The CDR3 coding sequence is TGCGCCAGCACCCGGGACAGCAGCTCCTACGAGCAGTACTTC. It translates to CASTRDSSSYEQYF.

The rearrangement joins TRBV5-1 to TRBJ1-1; maybe TRBD1 (5 bases). CDR1 is SGHRS, CDR2 YFSETQ, per germline. The CDR3 consists of 15 residues. V gave up 4 bases and J gave up 0 bases, with 13 bases separating them. Written as DNA, the CDR3 is TGCGCCAGCAGCCCCGAAGGGGTCATGAACACTGAAGCTTTCTTT. As protein: CASSPEGVMNTEAFF.

This clone has only one observation. CDR3 DNA sequence: TGCGCCAGCAGCTTGGGAGCAGGGGGCACCGATGTCAGGACGCAGTATTTT. Translated: CASSLGAGGTDVRTQYF. This chain uses TRBV5-1 with TRBJ2-3; 8 bases are shared with TRBD1. This CDR3 spans 17 amino acids. J lost 9 bases, V lost 0 bases, and 15 bases had no gene match. Germline V gene data show CDR1 as SGHRS and CDR2 as YFSETQ.

This chain joins TRBV6-5 and TRBJ1-1; maybe TRBD1 (5 bases). The germline gives CDR1 MNHEY, CDR2 SVGAGI. Trimming took off 4 bases at V and 1 base at J, with 16 bases between the two ends. This CDR3 region has 16 residues. CDR3 DNA sequence: TGTGCCAGCAGTTCGGGTGGGGCAACCGAGAACACTGAAGCTTTCTTT. It encodes CASSSGGATENTEAFF.

This clone was detected once. The rearrangement uses TRBV2 and TRBJ2-7, with 8 bases that match TRBD2. V was pared by 7 bases and J by 2 bases, with 10 bases of the junction left unmatched. This CDR3 has 15 amino acids. Germline V CDR1 and CDR2: SNHLY, FYNNEI. Here the CDR3 DNA reads TGTGCCAGCACCGATCGGGGGGGAAAGGCCTACGAGCAGTACTTC. It encodes CASTDRGGKAYEQYF.

The chain is built from TRBV4-1 and TRBJ1-1; possible D gene TRBD1, 6 bases. CDR1 is MGHRA and CDR2 is YSYEKL in the germline V gene. The CDR3 is made up of 16 amino acids. V was shortened by 5 bases and J by 0 bases, with 16 bases between the two germline ends. In DNA form, the CDR3 reads TGCGCCAGCAGCAATACAGGGTCCCTCATGAACACTGAAGCTTTCTTT. Amino acids: CASSNTGSLMNTEAFF.

CDR3 loop: CASSARGQGETEAFF. Written as DNA, the CDR3 is TGTGCCAGCAGCGCCCGGGGACAGGGAGAAACTGAAGCTTTCTTT. This chain joins TRBV6-5 and TRBJ1-1; TRBD1 agrees at 9 bases. Trimming cost V 6 bases and J 5 bases; bases outside gene matches: 10. The CDR3 spans 15 residues. The germline V gene encodes CDR1 MNHEY and CDR2 SVGAGI.